Listed here is a single T cell receptor (beta chain). Per germline, CDR1 KGHDR and CDR2 SFDVKD. The CDR3 is 13 residues long. The V end lost 3 bases, the J end lost 8 bases, and 12 bases lay between the germline ends. The data were obtained in a study of control samples from healthy donors and cancer patients. The protocol was immunoSEQ multiplex PCR, while the TCRdb copy is restricted to in-frame clones and leaves out a portion. Found here are around 130,000 clones, more than 75% of them singletons; the top ten hold 12%. The chain joins TRBV24-1 to TRBJ1-1; D not resolved. The TCR originated in a man aged 30 to 45 in good health. The sample was blood. The CDR3 spells CATSDPMGKEAFF. The CDR3 DNA reads as TGTGCCACCAGTGATCCCATGGGCAAAGAAGCTTTCTTT.